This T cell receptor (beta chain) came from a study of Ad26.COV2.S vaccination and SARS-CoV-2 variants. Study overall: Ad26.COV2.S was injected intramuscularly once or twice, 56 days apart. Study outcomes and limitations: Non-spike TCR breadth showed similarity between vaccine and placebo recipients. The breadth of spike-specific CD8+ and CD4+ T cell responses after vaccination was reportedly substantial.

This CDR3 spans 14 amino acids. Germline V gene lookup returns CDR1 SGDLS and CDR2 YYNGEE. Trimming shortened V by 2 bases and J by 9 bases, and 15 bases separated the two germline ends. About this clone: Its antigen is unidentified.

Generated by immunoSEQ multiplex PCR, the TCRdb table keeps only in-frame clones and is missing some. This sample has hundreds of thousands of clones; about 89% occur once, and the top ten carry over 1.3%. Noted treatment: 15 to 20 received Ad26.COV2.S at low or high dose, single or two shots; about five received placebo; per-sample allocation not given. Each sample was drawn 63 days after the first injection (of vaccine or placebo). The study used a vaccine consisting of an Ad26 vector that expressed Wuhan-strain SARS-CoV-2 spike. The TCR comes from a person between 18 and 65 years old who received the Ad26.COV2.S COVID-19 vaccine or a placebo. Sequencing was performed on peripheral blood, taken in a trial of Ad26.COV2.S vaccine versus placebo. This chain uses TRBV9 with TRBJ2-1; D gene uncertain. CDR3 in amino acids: CASSVSTVLGEQFF. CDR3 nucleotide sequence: TGTGCCAGCAGCGTCTCGACTGTCCTCGGTGAGCAGTTCTTC.